Listed below are T cell receptor beta chains from one sample, sequenced in a study of blood T cell repertoires in COVID-19. Assay: immunoSEQ multiplex PCR; the TCRdb copy retains only in-frame clones and omits some. The data contain around 40,000 clones, roughly 86% of them singletons. The specimen was peripheral blood. These receptors all stem from a human donor in a cohort sampled during active COVID-19. Both conserved end residues are part of each CDR3. The order of the fields is clone size, V gene, D gene, J gene, CDR3 DNA, CDR3 protein. The D gene is left open where the match is weak. Expanded clones are given a class, and other clones once, few, many or no size at all.

clone size: .
V gene: TRBV9
D gene: .
J gene: TRBJ1-3
CDR3 DNA: TGTGCCAGCAGCCCGGGTCTAATGAGTGGAAACACCATATATTTT
CDR3 protein: CASSPGLMSGNTIYF

clone size: .
V gene: TRBV6-4
D gene: TRBD1
J gene: TRBJ1-1
CDR3 DNA: TGTGCCAGCAGGGGACAGGGCACTGAAGCTTTCTTT
CDR3 protein: CASRGQGTEAFF

clone size: .
V gene: TRBV6-5
D gene: TRBD1
J gene: TRBJ1-2
CDR3 DNA: TGTGCCAGCACCCAGGGGGCTGCTAACTATGGCTACACCTTC
CDR3 protein: CASTQGAANYGYTF

clone size: .
V gene: TRBV19
D gene: TRBD1
J gene: TRBJ2-7
CDR3 DNA: TGTGCCAGTAGACAGGGGTGCGAGCAGTACTTC
CDR3 protein: CASRQGCEQYF

clone size: .
V gene: TRBV7-2
D gene: TRBD1
J gene: TRBJ1-2
CDR3 DNA: TGTGCCAGCAGCTTACCTGGGACAGTGTTACTCACCTTC
CDR3 protein: CASSLPGTVLLTF

clone size: .
V gene: TRBV24-1
D gene: .
J gene: TRBJ1-5
CDR3 DNA: TGTGCCACCAGTGATTCTGACTCCCCAAAGCATTTT
CDR3 protein: CATSDSDSPKHF

clone size: .
V gene: TRBV2
D gene: TRBD1
J gene: TRBJ2-7
CDR3 DNA: TGTGCCAGCAGTGAACGACAGGGTCCCTTCGAGCAGTACTTC
CDR3 protein: CASSERQGPFEQYF

clone size: .
V gene: TRBV7-2
D gene: .
J gene: TRBJ1-4
CDR3 DNA: TGTGCCAGCAGCTTGGACTATAATGAAAAACTGTTTTTT
CDR3 protein: CASSLDYNEKLFF

clone size: .
V gene: TRBV4-3
D gene: .
J gene: TRBJ1-2
CDR3 DNA: TGCGCCAGCAGCCAAGATACCCCACCTAGCTATGGCTACACCTTC
CDR3 protein: CASSQDTPPSYGYTF

clone size: .
V gene: TRBV14
D gene: TRBD1
J gene: TRBJ1-2
CDR3 DNA: TGTGCCAGCAGCCAGGACAGGGGTGTCTATGGCTACACCTTC
CDR3 protein: CASSQDRGVYGYTF

clone size: .
V gene: TRBV11-3
D gene: .
J gene: TRBJ2-7
CDR3 DNA: TGTGCCAGCAGCTTAGATTCAGGACTGAGCTACGAGCAGTACTTC
CDR3 protein: CASSLDSGLSYEQYF

clone size: .
V gene: TRBV10-2
D gene: .
J gene: TRBJ1-1
CDR3 DNA: .
CDR3 protein: CASILDRANTEAFF

clone size: .
V gene: TRBV7-9
D gene: .
J gene: TRBJ1-6
CDR3 DNA: TGTGCCAGCAGCTTAGATTCGCGGTATTCCTATAATTCACCCCTCCACTTT
CDR3 protein: CASSLDSRYSYNSPLHF

clone size: .
V gene: TRBV9
D gene: TRBD1
J gene: TRBJ1-1
CDR3 DNA: TGTGCCAGCAGCTTGACAGGGATTAGAACTGAAGCTTTCTTT
CDR3 protein: CASSLTGIRTEAFF

clone size: .
V gene: TRBV6-6
D gene: TRBD1
J gene: TRBJ2-3
CDR3 DNA: TGTGCCAGCAGCCAGGGACAGGGTCCCCCAGATACGCAGTATTTT
CDR3 protein: CASSQGQGPPDTQYF

clone size: once
V gene: TRBV9
D gene: .
J gene: TRBJ1-1
CDR3 DNA: TGTGCCAGCAGCCCTCTCGACAGGAACGGGGCTGAAGCTTTCTTT
CDR3 protein: CASSPLDRNGAEAFF

clone size: .
V gene: TRBV27
D gene: .
J gene: TRBJ1-1
CDR3 DNA: TGTGCCAGCAGTTTATATCTTGGGGGGACCACTGAAGCTTTCTTT
CDR3 protein: CASSLYLGGTTEAFF

clone size: .
V gene: TRBV2
D gene: .
J gene: TRBJ1-1
CDR3 DNA: TGTGCCAGCAGTGAAGGACAGGTCGGGAACACTGAAGCTTTCTTT
CDR3 protein: CASSEGQVGNTEAFF

clone size: .
V gene: TRBV7-9
D gene: .
J gene: TRBJ1-5
CDR3 DNA: TGTGCCAGCAGCCCCGAAGATAGTCAGCCCCAGCATTTT
CDR3 protein: CASSPEDSQPQHF

clone size: once
V gene: TRBV2
D gene: .
J gene: TRBJ1-6
CDR3 DNA: TGTGCCAGCAGTGTCGGCCAGGTCCCGAATTCACCCCTCCACTTT
CDR3 protein: CASSVGQVPNSPLHF

clone size: .
V gene: TRBV9
D gene: TRBD2
J gene: TRBJ2-1
CDR3 DNA: TGTGCCAGCAGCGTAGGTGACGGGGGGGCAAATGAGCAGTTCTTC
CDR3 protein: CASSVGDGGANEQFF

clone size: .
V gene: TRBV7-2
D gene: TRBD2
J gene: TRBJ2-3
CDR3 DNA: TGTGCCAGCAGTGAGCCGGGACTAGCGGGCCACAGCGCTGATACGCAGTATTTT
CDR3 protein: CASSEPGLAGHSADTQYF

clone size: .
V gene: TRBV3-1/TRBV3-2
D gene: .
J gene: TRBJ1-3
CDR3 DNA: TGTGCCAGCAGCCAAGATCAGGCGGGAAACACCATATATTTT
CDR3 protein: CASSQDQAGNTIYF

clone size: .
V gene: TRBV24-1
D gene: .
J gene: TRBJ1-2
CDR3 DNA: TGTGCCACCAGTGATTCCCGGGAGGTCACGGGAGTTGATGGCTACACCTTC
CDR3 protein: CATSDSREVTGVDGYTF

clone size: .
V gene: TRBV6-4
D gene: TRBD1
J gene: TRBJ1-2
CDR3 DNA: TGTGCCAGCAGTGACTTACCGGGACAGGGGGTAGGTGGCTACACCTTC
CDR3 protein: CASSDLPGQGVGGYTF

clone size: .
V gene: TRBV6-5
D gene: TRBD1
J gene: TRBJ2-7
CDR3 DNA: TGTGCCAGCAGTTCGCCGGGACAGGGATCGGGTTACGAGCAGTACTTC
CDR3 protein: CASSSPGQGSGYEQYF

clone size: .
V gene: TRBV6-5
D gene: .
J gene: TRBJ1-4
CDR3 DNA: TGTGCCAGCTTGGGGACTCCGGGAAAACTGTTTTTT
CDR3 protein: CASLGTPGKLFF

clone size: .
V gene: TRBV20-1
D gene: TRBD1
J gene: TRBJ1-6
CDR3 DNA: TGCAGTGCCAGAGGGACAGGGGGCCTCCACTTT
CDR3 protein: CSARGTGGLHF

clone size: .
V gene: TRBV4-3
D gene: .
J gene: TRBJ2-5
CDR3 DNA: TGCGCCAGCAGCCAAGACTTATCCGCAGGGGTGGCAGAGACCCAGTACTTC
CDR3 protein: CASSQDLSAGVAETQYF

clone size: .
V gene: TRBV5-1
D gene: .
J gene: TRBJ2-1
CDR3 DNA: TGCGCCAGCAGCTTGGCAGGGGAAATATACAATGAGCAGTTCTTC
CDR3 protein: CASSLAGEIYNEQFF

clone size: .
V gene: TRBV7-9
D gene: .
J gene: TRBJ1-1
CDR3 DNA: TGTGCCAGCAGCTTAGAGGGACATTCTCCGAACACTGAAGCTTTCTTT
CDR3 protein: CASSLEGHSPNTEAFF

clone size: .
V gene: TRBV7-6
D gene: TRBD1
J gene: TRBJ2-3
CDR3 DNA: TGTGCCAGCAGCTTAAGGGTGACAGGGCCGGATACGCAGTATTTT
CDR3 protein: CASSLRVTGPDTQYF

clone size: .
V gene: TRBV18
D gene: .
J gene: TRBJ2-5
CDR3 DNA: TGTGCCAGCTCACCCGCAAGTAGCCAAGAGACCCAGTACTTC
CDR3 protein: CASSPASSQETQYF

clone size: .
V gene: TRBV7-9
D gene: .
J gene: TRBJ1-4
CDR3 DNA: TGTGCCAGCAGCCCCCTCGACAGGTACAATGAAAAACTGTTTTTT
CDR3 protein: CASSPLDRYNEKLFF

clone size: .
V gene: TRBV24-1
D gene: TRBD1
J gene: TRBJ2-5
CDR3 DNA: TGTGCCACCAGTGGCCCGGGACAGGGGGCGATGGAGACCCAGTACTTC
CDR3 protein: CATSGPGQGAMETQYF

clone size: .
V gene: TRBV5-1
D gene: .
J gene: TRBJ2-7
CDR3 DNA: TGCGCCAGCAGCTGGGCTCTGACCTACGAGCAGTACTTC
CDR3 protein: CASSWALTYEQYF

clone size: .
V gene: TRBV27
D gene: TRBD1
J gene: TRBJ1-5
CDR3 DNA: TGTGCCAGCAGTCCGACAAGGACAGGGGATCAACATTTT
CDR3 protein: CASSPTRTGDQHF

clone size: .
V gene: TRBV4-2
D gene: TRBD2
J gene: TRBJ2-3
CDR3 DNA: TGTGCCAGCAGACCCTCCGGGGGGGCAGATACGCAGTATTTT
CDR3 protein: CASRPSGGADTQYF

clone size: .
V gene: TRBV6-2/TRBV6-3
D gene: TRBD1
J gene: TRBJ1-5
CDR3 DNA: TGTGCCAGCAGCTCGACAGGGTTTAGCAATCAGCCCCAGCATTTT
CDR3 protein: CASSSTGFSNQPQHF

clone size: .
V gene: TRBV5-1
D gene: .
J gene: TRBJ2-2
CDR3 DNA: TGCGCCAGCAGCTTCAGGGGCGCGGACGGGGAGCTGTTTTTT
CDR3 protein: CASSFRGADGELFF

clone size: once
V gene: TRBV6-2/TRBV6-3
D gene: TRBD1
J gene: TRBJ2-7
CDR3 DNA: TGTGCCAGCAGCCCACGGGACAGGGGTTCCTACGAGCAGTACTTC
CDR3 protein: CASSPRDRGSYEQYF

clone size: .
V gene: TRBV7-6
D gene: TRBD1
J gene: TRBJ1-6
CDR3 DNA: TGTGCCAGCAGCGCAGGGACAGGCACACCCCTCCACTTT
CDR3 protein: CASSAGTGTPLHF

clone size: .
V gene: TRBV4-2
D gene: .
J gene: TRBJ2-5
CDR3 DNA: TGTGCCAGCAGCCGTTCAACGGAGGAGACCCAGTACTTC
CDR3 protein: CASSRSTEETQYF

clone size: .
V gene: TRBV7-3
D gene: TRBD1
J gene: TRBJ2-1
CDR3 DNA: TGTGCCAGCAGTTGGCAGGGGGCCTACAATGAGCAGTTCTTC
CDR3 protein: CASSWQGAYNEQFF

clone size: .
V gene: TRBV7-2
D gene: TRBD1
J gene: TRBJ2-7
CDR3 DNA: TGTGCCAGCAGCTTATTAGGACAGGGCTCCTACGAGCAGTACTTC
CDR3 protein: CASSLLGQGSYEQYF

clone size: few
V gene: TRBV27
D gene: TRBD1
J gene: TRBJ1-5
CDR3 DNA: TGTGCCAGCAGTGCCGACAGGGGGAATCAGCCCCAGCATTTT
CDR3 protein: CASSADRGNQPQHF

clone size: .
V gene: TRBV4-3
D gene: .
J gene: TRBJ1-1
CDR3 DNA: TGCGCCAGCAGCCAAGATCGGGGGGACACTGAAGCTTTCTTT
CDR3 protein: CASSQDRGDTEAFF

clone size: .
V gene: TRBV12-3/TRBV12-4
D gene: .
J gene: TRBJ1-4
CDR3 DNA: TGTGCCAGCAGCTACAGGGTTGAAAAACTGTTTTTT
CDR3 protein: CASSYRVEKLFF

clone size: once
V gene: TRBV29-1
D gene: .
J gene: TRBJ2-1
CDR3 DNA: TGCAGCGTTGGTATGCGGGTATCGGGGAATGAGCAGTTCTTC
CDR3 protein: CSVGMRVSGNEQFF

clone size: .
V gene: TRBV27
D gene: .
J gene: TRBJ2-2
CDR3 DNA: TGTGCCACCTTGACTTATAGAGAGACGAACACCGGGGAGCTGTTTTTT
CDR3 protein: CATLTYRETNTGELFF

clone size: few
V gene: TRBV10-1
D gene: TRBD1
J gene: TRBJ2-7
CDR3 DNA: TGCGCCAGCAGTGAGGTACAGGGGTACTACGAGCAGTACTTC
CDR3 protein: CASSEVQGYYEQYF

clone size: few
V gene: TRBV6-6
D gene: .
J gene: TRBJ1-5
CDR3 DNA: TGTGCCAGCAGTTTACAGGTTATTCGTCCCCAGCATTTT
CDR3 protein: CASSLQVIRPQHF

clone size: few
V gene: TRBV7-8
D gene: .
J gene: TRBJ1-5
CDR3 DNA: TGTGCCAGCAGCCCCAGGGGTGGGACGACTCAGCCCCAGCATTTT
CDR3 protein: CASSPRGGTTQPQHF